This T cell receptor (beta chain) was retrieved from a study of response to subunit inactivated influenza vaccine. This clonotype was seen a handful of times. Its antigen is not identified. TCRdb reprocessed the RT-PCR reads with MiXCR, giving one entry per CDR3 protein. Here the sample spans some 600,000 distinct CDR3 sequences, 13% to 15% being singletons. Findings and limits, study-wide: Each seasonal influenza vaccination recruits few new T cells, the authors suggested.

The CDR3 covers 14 residues. Trimming stripped 2 bases from V and 3 bases from J, with 11 bases between. Germline-derived CDR1 and CDR2 are DFQATT and SNEGSKA (reference sequence). This clonotype originated in a man aged 50 or older who received an inactivated influenza vaccine. The input for sequencing was PBMCs from blood, taken 14 to 15 days before vaccination. The rearrangement links TRBV20-1 to TRBJ2-1; D remains unclear. The CDR3 spells CSARSTDNYNEQFF. The CDR3 region has the DNA TGCAGTGCTAGATCCACCGACAACTACAATGAGCAGTTCTTC.